These 20 T cell receptor beta chains share one sample of origin, sequenced in a study of T-cell reconstitution after alpha-beta-depleted transplantation in children. The TCRbeta library incorporated unique molecular identifiers. TCRdb used MiXCR to reprocess the PCR reads, holding one entry per CDR3 protein. Of about 590,000 distinct CDR3 sequences detected, 10% to 15% appear once; the ten largest clones hold around 2.2%. The sequencing here drew on PBMCs, mostly from graft donor cells, taken 360 days after TCRalphabeta/CD19-depleted stem cell transplant. These receptors came from a male patient between 10 and 17 years old who had a stem cell transplant for acute myeloid leukemia, so the T cells may come from the graft donor.

The chain is built from TRBV4-2 and TRBJ2-7; 9 bases are a match to TRBD2. Germline V gene data show CDR1 as LGHNA and CDR2 as YNFKEQ. The CDR3 extends over 15 amino acids. V shed 0 bases and J 3 bases; nucleotides not matched to a gene: 3. Here the CDR3 DNA reads TGTGCCAGCAGCCAAGATCCACTAGCGGGCTACGAGCAGTACTTC. This gives the protein CASSQDPLAGYEQYF.

This clonotype was counted only a few times. The genes are TRBV29-1 and TRBJ2-3, with D perhaps matching TRBD1 or TRBD2 (5 bases each). CDR3 length equals 15 residues. Trimming took 5 bases from V and 0 from J, leaving 15 bases between them. Germline V CDR1 and CDR2: SQVTM, ANQGSEA. This CDR3 is CSVQGETLSTDTQYF. The DNA of the CDR3 is TGCAGCGTTCAGGGAGAGACACTTAGCACAGATACGCAGTATTTT.

Ten or more counts support this clonotype. V gene TRBV20-1 combines with J gene TRBJ2-1; TRBD2 is a possible D gene (7 bases). This CDR3 has 13 amino acids. With 7 bases removed from V and 4 bases from J, the gap between germline ends came to 14 bases. CDR1 DFQATT and CDR2 SNEGSKA come from the germline V gene (reference sequence). CDR3 in DNA: TGCAGTGGGCAGGCGGGGGCTTACAATGAGCAGTTCTTC. It specifies CSGQAGAYNEQFF.

The chain uses TRBV6-2 or TRBV6-3 and TRBJ2-7; D possibly corresponds to TRBD1 (6 bases). The ends were cut back, 4 bases at V and 2 bases at J, with 24 bases in the middle. This CDR3 is built from 18 residues. From germline, CDR1 is MNHEY and CDR2 SVGEGT. The CDR3 sequence: CASSLTPQTGTNAYEQYF. In DNA form, the CDR3 reads TGTGCCAGCAGTTTAACGCCACAAACCGGGACAAATGCCTACGAGCAGTACTTC.

This clonotype was counted ten times or more. V usage is TRBV6-1 and J usage is TRBJ2-7, with TRBD1 identical over 7 bases. The CDR3 covers 14 residues. V lost 6 bases to trimming and J lost 4 bases; unmatched junction nucleotides: 9. Germline lookup yields CDR1 MNHNS and CDR2 SASEGT. In DNA form, the CDR3 reads TGTGCCAGCAGCCCAGACAGGGTGATATACGAGCAGTACTTC. Translated: CASSPDRVIYEQYF.

This clonotype was detected ten times or more. This rearrangement joins TRBV28 to TRBJ2-3; 7 bases are shared with TRBD1. V gave up 6 bases and J gave up 0 bases; unmatched junction bases: 6. Per germline, CDR1 MDHEN and CDR2 SYDVKM. This CDR3 has 15 residues. The CDR3 loop is CASSPDRASTDTQYF. CDR3 in DNA: TGTGCCAGCAGCCCCGACAGGGCTAGCACAGATACGCAGTATTTT.

This clonotype has a count of ten or more. This chain joins TRBV7-8 and TRBJ2-7; TRBD2 agrees at 8 bases. Per the germline V gene, CDR1 is SGHVS and CDR2 is FQNEAQ. The V and J ends lost 2 bases and 3 bases, in that order; junction bases with no gene match: 9. The CDR3 loop spans 16 amino acids. The CDR3 reads CASSLLVAGRFYEQYF. DNA of the CDR3: TGTGCCAGCAGCTTACTAGTAGCGGGACGATTCTACGAGCAGTACTTC.

The V call is TRBV20-1, the J call TRBJ2-3; weak D call: TRBD1 (6 bases). Per germline, CDR1 DFQATT and CDR2 SNEGSKA (reference sequence). This CDR3 is 15 amino acids long. The V and J ends lost 5 bases and 6 bases respectively, with 21 bases between them. The CDR3 bases are TGCAGTGCTGGAATCGGGACACCACAATGGGATACGCAGTATTTT. Encoded protein: CSAGIGTPQWDTQYF.

This clonotype was picked up a small number of times. J is TRBJ2-7 and V is TRBV11-2; the match to TRBD2 covers 8 bases. From germline, CDR1 is SGHAT and CDR2 FQNNGV. The CDR3 has 15 residues. V trimming: 2 bases; J trimming: 3 bases; junction bases outside the gene matches: 6. The CDR3 loop reads CASSLPGSGIYEQYF. DNA for the CDR3: TGTGCCAGCAGCTTACCGGGTAGCGGGATCTACGAGCAGTACTTC.

There are a few counts of this clonotype. The V and J genes are TRBV29-1 and TRBJ2-5; perhaps TRBD1 as D (5 bases). Trimming removed 3 bases at V and 7 bases at J, with 27 bases between. This CDR3 spans 17 amino acids. Germline V lookup: CDR1 SQVTM, CDR2 ANQGSEA. CDR3 bases: TGCAGCGTTGATTGGCTCCAGGGCCTACCGAAGTTTGGGACCCAGTACTTC. Protein product: CSVDWLQGLPKFGTQYF.

This clonotype has only a few counts. This sequence joins TRBV19 and TRBJ2-2; 7 positions match TRBD2. The germline gives CDR1 LNHDA, CDR2 SQIVND (reference sequence). CDR3 length: 16 residues. Trimming took 10 bases from V and 5 from J; bases not matched to a gene: 16. For the CDR3, the DNA is TGTGCCACCCCGTCGTCGACTAGCAAGGAAACCGGGGAGCTGTTTTTT. Translating gives CATPSSTSKETGELFF.

This chain connects TRBV24-1 to TRBJ2-7; 8 nucleotides match TRBD1. Losses at the gene ends were 2 bases for V and 3 bases for J; bases not matched to a gene: 8. Germline V CDR1 and CDR2: KGHDR, SFDVKD. This CDR3 has 16 amino acids. The DNA of the CDR3 is TGTGCCACCAGTGATTCCCGACAGGGGCGTATCTACGAGCAGTACTTC. Its translation: CATSDSRQGRIYEQYF.

This clonotype was seen a handful of times. The chain carries TRBV27 and TRBJ2-7; 7 bases match TRBD1. V shed 6 bases, J shed 3 bases, and the junction held 8 bases outside the gene matches. The V gene's germline CDR1 is MNHEY and CDR2 SMNVEV (reference sequence). This CDR3 region has 14 residues. Here the CDR3 DNA reads TGTGCCAGCAGGCCTAGGGGGCTCTACTACGAGCAGTACTTC. Its protein product is CASRPRGLYYEQYF.

This clonotype was detected ten times or more. The V call is TRBV29-1, the J call TRBJ2-2; 10 nucleotides match TRBD1. This CDR3 has 14 residues. The germline V gene has CDR1 SQVTM and CDR2 ANQGSEA. The V gene end was trimmed by 7 bases and the J gene end by 4 bases; junction bases not matched to a gene: 6. The CDR3 coding sequence is TGCAGCGCTGACAGGGGGCTCGGCACCGGGGAGCTGTTTTTT. Its translation: CSADRGLGTGELFF.

This clonotype was picked up many times. The V gene is TRBV24-1, the J gene TRBJ2-1; D not resolved. Trimming left V 1 base short and J 8 bases short, with 14 bases between. The germline V gene encodes CDR1 KGHDR and CDR2 SFDVKD. This CDR3 contains 15 residues. CDR3 sequence reads: CATSDFGPPDDEQFF. In nucleotides, the CDR3 is TGTGCCACCAGTGATTTCGGACCCCCAGACGATGAGCAGTTCTTC.

This clonotype was recorded at least ten times. The genes are TRBV2 and TRBJ2-7; TRBD1 aligns across 7 bases. Germline V gene data show CDR1 as SNHLY and CDR2 as FYNNEI. The CDR3 has 13 amino acids. The V gene end was trimmed by 5 bases and the J gene end by 4 bases; junction bases not matched to a gene: 5. CDR3 coding DNA: TGTGCCAGCAGTACAGGGGCGCTATACGAGCAGTACTTC. As protein: CASSTGALYEQYF.

V is TRBV4-3 and J is TRBJ1-2; 7 bases line up with TRBD1. Germline V gives CDR1 LGHNA, CDR2 YSLEER. The junction had 6 bases not matched to a gene; V was cut back by 1 base and J by 4 bases. This CDR3 region has 15 residues. The CDR3 here is CASSQARDSFYGYTF. The CDR3 bases are TGCGCCAGCAGCCAAGCCCGGGACAGCTTCTATGGCTACACCTTC.

This clonotype was counted only a few times. The J gene is TRBJ2-1, the V gene TRBV7-6; 14 bases line up with TRBD2. The CDR3 loop spans 17 amino acids. CDR1 is SGHVS and CDR2 is FNYEAQ in the germline V gene. J lost 2 bases, V lost 2 bases, and 2 bases had no gene match. The CDR3 DNA reads TGTGCCAGCAGCTTATTGACTAGCGGGAGGGCCTACAATGAGCAGTTCTTC. Its protein product is CASSLLTSGRAYNEQFF.

This clonotype was picked up a small number of times. The chain recombines TRBV20-1 with TRBJ2-5; D gene ambiguous. V was clipped by 5 bases and J by 2 bases, with 6 bases between them. Germline CDR1 reads DFQATT; CDR2 reads SNEGSKA (reference sequence). The CDR3 runs 11 residues. The CDR3 region has the DNA TGCAGTGCTGGTGCTCAAGAGACCCAGTACTTC. Encoded protein: CSAGAQETQYF.

The chain links TRBV12-3 or TRBV12-4 to TRBJ2-3, with D perhaps being TRBD1 or TRBD2 (5 bases each). V lost 4 bases and J 2 bases, leaving 16 bases between the germline ends. The CDR3 runs to 16 residues. The CDR3 is CASSSSGPFFTDTQYF. The CDR3 DNA reads as TGTGCCAGCAGTTCGTCGGGACCTTTTTTCACAGATACGCAGTATTTT.